This TCR beta chain is drawn from a study of CD8 T cells in Susac syndrome. Random hexamers primed reverse transcription of about 0.5 to 1 ug RNA. Amplification of TCR beta CDR3 used immunoSEQ multiplex PCR across 54 Vbeta and 13 Jbeta. MiXCR, run by TCRdb on the immunoSEQ multiplex PCR reads, gives a single entry per CDR3 protein. The sample shows about 400,000 distinct CDR3 sequences, more than 80% of them seen only once. Stable or active relapsing-remitting multiple sclerosis, untreated and meeting revised McDonald criteria, defined the controls. Negative isolation yielded the CD8+ and CD4+ T cells, while FACS enriched the TEMRA cells. CDR3 length: 13 amino acids. The germline CDR1 and CDR2 sequences are MNHEY and SVGAGI. Trimming removed 5 bases at V and 5 bases at J, with 10 bases between.

Specimen: CD8+ T cells from PBMCs. This TCR was recovered from a human donor with multiple sclerosis. The gene calls are TRBV6-5 and TRBJ2-1, with D possibly matching TRBD1 (5 bases). The DNA of the CDR3 is TGTGCCAGCAGTACAGGACGTAACAATGAGCAGTTCTTC. This codes for CASSTGRNNEQFF.